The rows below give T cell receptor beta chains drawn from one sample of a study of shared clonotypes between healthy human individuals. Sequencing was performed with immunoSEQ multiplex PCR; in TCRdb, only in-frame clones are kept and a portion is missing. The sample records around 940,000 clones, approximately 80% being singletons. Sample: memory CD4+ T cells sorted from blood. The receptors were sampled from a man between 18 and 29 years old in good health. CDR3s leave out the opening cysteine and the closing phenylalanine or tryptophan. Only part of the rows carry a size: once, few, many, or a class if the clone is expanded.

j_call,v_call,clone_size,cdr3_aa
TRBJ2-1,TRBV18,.,ASSPQGNNEQF
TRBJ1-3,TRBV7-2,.,ASSWDRAGNTIY
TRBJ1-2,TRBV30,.,AWRIGQRGARYT
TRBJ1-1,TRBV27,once,ASSLGTGGMNTEAF
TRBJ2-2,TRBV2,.,ASRQESSGELF
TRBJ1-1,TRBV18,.,ASSPFRGDTEAF
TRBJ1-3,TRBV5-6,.,ASSVVGGSGNTIY
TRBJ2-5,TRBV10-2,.,ASSLAGGPQETQY
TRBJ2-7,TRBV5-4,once,ASRRDRGPYEQY
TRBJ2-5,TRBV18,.,ASSPISGRGREETQY
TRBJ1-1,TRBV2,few,ASSRQLNTEAF
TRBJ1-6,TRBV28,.,ASSSPGRGRNSPLH
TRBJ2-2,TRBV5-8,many,ASSLGQRSGPGELF
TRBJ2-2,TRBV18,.,ASSPLTGIANTGELF
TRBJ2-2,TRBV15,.,ATSRKGNTGELF
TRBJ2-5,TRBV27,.,ASSNRQETQY